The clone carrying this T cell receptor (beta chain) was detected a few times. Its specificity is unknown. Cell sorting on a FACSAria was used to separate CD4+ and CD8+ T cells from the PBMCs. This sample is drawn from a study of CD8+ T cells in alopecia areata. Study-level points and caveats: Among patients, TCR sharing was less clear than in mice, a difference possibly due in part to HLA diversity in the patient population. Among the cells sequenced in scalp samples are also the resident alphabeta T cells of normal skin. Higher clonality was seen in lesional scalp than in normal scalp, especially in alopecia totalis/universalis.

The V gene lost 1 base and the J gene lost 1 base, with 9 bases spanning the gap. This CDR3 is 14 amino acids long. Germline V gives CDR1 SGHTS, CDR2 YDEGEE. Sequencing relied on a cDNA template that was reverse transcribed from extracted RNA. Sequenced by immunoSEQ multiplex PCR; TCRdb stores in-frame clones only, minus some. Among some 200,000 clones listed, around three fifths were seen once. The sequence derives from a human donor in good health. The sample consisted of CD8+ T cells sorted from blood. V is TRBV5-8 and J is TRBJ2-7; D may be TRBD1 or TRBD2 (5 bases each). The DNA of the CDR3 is TGTGCCAGCAGCTTGTTGGGGGTGTCCTACGAGCAGTACTTC. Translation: CASSLLGVSYEQYF.